This T cell receptor (beta chain) was obtained from a study of cytomegalovirus exposure and HLA in healthy donors (dated by TCRdb to about 2017). Context from the whole study: An earlier analysis of 587 of the donors reported about 280 Gb of sequence data and approximately 120 million unique TCR beta sequences obtained from roughly 180 million T cells. An early release that covered 640 HLA-typed donors contained around 300 gigabases of sequencing data and about 84 million unique TCR sequences. Of the 300 to 500 genotyped donors, 65% to 90% were placed in the genetic ancestry cluster associated with self-reported Caucasian donors. The aim of the study was to test whether cataloging public T cell receptors could identify signatures of past pathogen exposure. The T cell repertoires of several hundred subjects were profiled by immunosequencing and related to cytomegalovirus serostatus. In addition to the first cohort of 650 to 750 subjects, a separate validation cohort of 120 different subjects was used. The study combined high-throughput TCR immunosequencing, statistical association of individual TCRs with disease status, and machine learning to predict cytomegalovirus infection status. In a later analysis, previously published TCR beta repertoires from 550 to 750 donors were re-analyzed and high-resolution HLA genotyping was added so that TCR occurrence patterns could be studied. In the later analysis, no new phenotypic data were used to find candidate immune exposures; instead, reliance was placed on TCR beta sequences and their occurrence across donors. An earlier analysis of fewer than 700 of the donors applied high-throughput TCR beta sequencing to assess whether each TCR beta V gene segment acted as functional or pseudogenic. Donor age, sex, ethnicity and CMV serostatus were compiled alongside the repertoire data. A later genetic analysis used genome-wide SNP genotypes for about 60% of the roughly 700 donors, treating that subset as a discovery cohort. All discovery cohort repertoires had been generated on a single sequencing platform. Class I and class II HLA loci were covered by the typing at four-digit resolution. The number of typed donors differed by locus: roughly 629-640 for A, B, C, DRB1 and DQB1; some 540 for DQA1; 606 for DPA1; and 400 to 480 for DPB1. Because of strong linkage in the cohort, four or five DR-DQ haplotypes were treated as single units for association and clustering. On average, roughly 250,000 unique TCR beta nucleotide sequences were sequenced per donor among some 430 genotyped donors of the cohort, with around 19% of those sequences being non-productive.

Spanning cysteine to phenylalanine, the CDR3 consists of 15 amino acids. Only the CDR3 DNA stays, 45 bases, in frame from base 1. V is cut by 3 bases and J by 6 bases, and the space between the germline ends is 15 bases. Based on the germline V gene, the CDR1 and CDR2 sequences are SGHDN and FVKESK. The research as a whole found: In a later analysis, TCR association rates were found to vary across HLA loci, with the most associated TCRs seen for DRB1 alleles and the fewest for HLA-C alleles. The only immune exposure information available for the cohort was CMV serostatus. In a later analysis, several top co-occurrence clusters were reported to appear linked to parvovirus B19, influenza, CMV and Epstein-Barr virus. The classifier was reported to diagnose cytomegalovirus status with high specificity and sensitivity in both the original cohort and the validation cohort. Because counts were too low, seventeen rarely observed V segments, including chromosome 9 orphons, were left out of the earlier analysis of several hundred of the donors. A later genetic analysis associated a missense DCLRE1C variant with V-gene and J-gene trimming of TCR beta chains, and an independent cohort replicated the association. Because some donors lacked HLA typing at each locus, the association tests relied only on the typed subset. Because the 87-base-pair reads could not distinguish some IMGT-functional V segments, including TRBV6-2 and TRBV6-3, those segments were excluded. A few of the identified cytomegalovirus-associated TCR beta chains were confirmed in vitro to be specific for cytomegalovirus antigens. Compared with the roughly 720-donor mean, donors in an Asian-associated ancestry cluster had fewer N-insertions in productive TCRs, according to a later genetic analysis. A later analysis associated about 17,000 TCR beta sequences with specific HLA alleles at a false discovery rate of 0.05. In the study, 150 to 200 TCR beta chains were listed as associated with cytomegalovirus. Compared with equally common non-associated chains, HLA-associated TCR beta chains in a later analysis were more clonally expanded and had lower generation probabilities. Correlated functional status among segregating V segments might reflect linkage disequilibrium, but an unknown experimental factor could not be ruled out. Most TCR sequences were observed very rarely across donors, whereas some public TCRs were present in many individuals. The authors suggested that the approach could potentially be generalized to other disease states and immunological phenotypes. In an earlier analysis of some 540 of the donors, most TCR beta V segments appeared in productive rearrangements about 87% or about 30% of the time, broadly matching IMGT annotations. This cohort had only TCR beta chains sequenced, and the lack of alpha or paired-chain data limited which features could be detected. Roughly uniform sequencing depth across donors was assumed in presence/absence analyses, although this assumption may not hold. A further reported finding was that TCR beta sequences accurately predicted the HLA-A and HLA-B alleles for most subjects in the first cohort. A cluster of highly shared sequence variants was judged likely to represent a technical artifact of the sequencing pipeline. When HLA alleles, especially DR and DQ, strongly co-occurred, TCR associations were difficult to assign to individual alleles. Most CMV-associated TCR beta chains appeared to be HLA-restricted in a later analysis, and the HLA associations seemed to be driven largely by CMV exposure.

Libraries came from the immunoSEQ multiplex PCR assay. A mixture of 60 forward primers for TCR Vbeta segments and 13 reverse primers for TCR Jbeta segments was used in the multiplex PCR. A multiplex PCR assay on genomic DNA amplified the CDR3 region of rearranged TCR beta genes. The Illumina HiSeq System was used to sequence the amplified TCR beta libraries as 87-base-pair reads. The authors' pipeline ran thus. A later analysis counted about 80 million unique TCR beta chains across the 550 to 800 repertoires, and some 12 million of these chains were shared by at least two donors. Raw reads were error-corrected and collapsed into unique sequences by a nearest-neighbor algorithm in which closely related sequences were merged to remove PCR and sequencing errors. To assign V, D and J gene segments, CDR3 sequences were aligned to IMGT reference sequences. For a sequence to be retained, a match of at least six nucleotides was required to both a V gene segment and a J gene segment. Rearrangements were called productive when the CDR3 lacked stop codons and stayed in frame with V and J; all others were non-productive. CDR3 was defined by IMGT convention, running from the second conserved V-encoded cysteine to the conserved J-encoded phenylalanine. The earlier analysis of a few hundred of the donors excluded any sequence lacking an unambiguous match to a single V gene segment. In an earlier analysis of roughly 500 of the donors, V segments were called functional above 56.7% productive rearrangements and were called segregating when the between-donor standard deviation exceeded 5%. A statistical classification framework was developed to diagnose cytomegalovirus status using the catalog of TCR beta chain sequences. V and J gene assignment, in a later analysis, came from comparing TCR nucleotide sequences with IMGT/GENE-DB human TR gene sequences. In a later analysis, CDR3 sequences and most-parsimonious VDJ recombination scenarios were assigned using the TCRdist pipeline. In a later analysis, each TCR beta chain was defined by its CDR3 amino acid sequence together with its V-gene family, and reads without a unique V-gene family were excluded. A later analysis removed 592 highly shared, low-generation-probability nucleotide sequences to deal with suspected cross-contamination and a sequencing artifact. For each public chain, a later analysis derived a clonal expansion index from normalized ranks of inferred template counts within each repertoire. A later analysis computed generation probabilities with a VDJ recombination model fitted to out-of-frame rearrangements, and checked the results against IGoR. In a later analysis, hypergeometric tests were used to score TCR-TCR, TCR-HLA and TCR-CMV co-occurrence, with a repertoire-size bias correction applied to TCR pairs. In a later analysis, false discovery rates were estimated by permuting HLA or CMV assignments 20 times. A later analysis grouped co-occurring TCRs with DBSCAN, adding TCRdist sequence similarity when clustering within HLA-allele-positive subsets. For co-occurrence clustering, repertoires with fewer than 30,000 or more than 120,000 public chains were excluded, along with five repertoires with anomalous nucleotide sharing. TCRdb took this table from immuneACCESS and kept in-frame rearrangements with V and J called. Such tables lack part of the clones; where checked against another copy, unresolved V genes explain under half of the gap, and the rest is unexplained. V, J and clone size are those of that table, while D and trimming were read from the DNA. In all, the sample holds 150,000 to 250,000 clones, and around 74% of those were seen once. The leading ten clones occupy about 1.4% of the sample.

In the case of this clone: No cognate antigen has been identified for it. No clone much larger than this one lies a single base away; base qualities are absent.

The cohort consisted of hundreds of healthy bone marrow donors. At the time of sampling, every cohort member was nominally healthy, though immune exposures that went unrecorded were likely present. The donor tested CMV seropositive and was one of the 289 seropositive cohort members. Every donor gave a peripheral blood sample, and the peripheral blood mononuclear cells from that sample were used for TCR beta sequencing. The Qiagen DNeasy Blood Extraction Kit was used to extract genomic DNA from the blood cell samples. The rearranged chain carries TRBV14 and TRBJ2-1; perhaps TRBD1 is the D gene, with 5 bases matching. The receptor's source is a girl aged 10 to 17 in good health and CMV-seropositive. Input material: PBMCs. CDR3 reads: CASSHFDRGSNEQFF. Read as DNA, the sequence is TGTGCCAGCAGCCACTTTGACAGAGGCAGCAATGAGCAGTTCTTC. With all but the CDR3 taken from the reference TRBV14 and TRBJ2-1 genes, the full variable domain is: EAGVTQFPSHSVIEKGQTVTLRCDPISGHDNLYWYRRVMGKEIKFLLHFVKESKQDESGMPNNRFLAERTGGTYSTLKVQPAELEDSGVYFCASSHFDRGSNEQFFGPGTRLTVL.